This is a list of T cell receptor beta chains from one sample in a study of circulating tumor DNA in untreated peripheral T-cell lymphoma. Sequencing was performed with immunoSEQ multiplex PCR; in TCRdb, only in-frame clones are kept and a portion is missing. The sample has about 7,500 clones, around 74% seen once. The sequenced sample was tumor tissue. Receptors originate from a human donor with peripheral T-cell lymphoma. The CDR3 runs from the conserved cysteine through the conserved F or W. D genes are given only for firm matches. Expanded clones are given a class, and other clones once, few, many or no size at all.

-,TRBJ1-3,few,TRBV1,CASSQPGQGLSGNTIYF,TGCGCCAGCAGCCAACCTGGACAGGGCCTCTCTGGAAACACCATATATTTT
-,TRBJ2-3,-,TRBV11-3,CASSLRDPVWDTQYF,TGTGCCAGCAGCCTCCGGGACCCGGTGTGGGATACGCAGTATTTT
-,TRBJ1-1,-,TRBV27,CASRLEAVRNTEAFF,TGTGCCAGCAGATTAGAAGCTGTCAGGAACACTGAAGCTTTCTTT
-,TRBJ1-1,-,TRBV29-1,CSVESTGPEAFF,TGCAGCGTTGAGTCGACAGGTCCTGAAGCTTTCTTT
TRBD1,TRBJ1-2,-,TRBV6-8,CASSYARTGGNYGYTF,TGTGCCAGCAGTTACGCCCGGACAGGGGGGAACTATGGCTACACCTTC
TRBD1,TRBJ1-1,-,TRBV6-8,CAIRTGVNTEAFF,TGTGCCATTCGGACAGGAGTGAACACTGAAGCTTTCTTT
-,TRBJ1-3,medium-sized,TRBV19,CASRTPGNTIYF,TGTGCCAGTAGGACACCCGGAAACACCATATATTTT
-,TRBJ2-1,few,TRBV6-8,CASSLNPGNEQFF,TGTGCCAGCAGTTTGAATCCAGGGAATGAGCAGTTCTTC
TRBD1,TRBJ1-1,large,TRBV28,CASLSRQGAAFF,TGTGCCAGCCTATCCCGACAGGGGGCGGCTTTCTTT
TRBD1,TRBJ1-2,-,TRBV4-1,CASSQGTGTGSRGYTF,TGCGCCAGCAGCCAAGGGACCGGGACAGGGTCTCGAGGCTACACCTTC
TRBD1,TRBJ2-1,-,TRBV19,CASSTGQGASNEQFF,TGTGCCAGTAGTACAGGACAGGGGGCCTCGAATGAGCAGTTCTTC
-,TRBJ1-1,-,TRBV10-2,CASRLSGENTEAFF,TGCGCCAGCAGACTCAGCGGAGAGAACACTGAAGCTTTCTTT
TRBD1,TRBJ1-1,-,TRBV6-8,CATRTGGANTEAFF,TGTGCCACCAGGACAGGGGGCGCGAACACTGAAGCTTTCTTT
-,TRBJ2-7,-,TRBV6-8,CASSYDWAGTYEQYF,TGTGCCAGCAGTTACGACTGGGCGGGAACCTACGAGCAGTACTTC
-,TRBJ2-1,few,TRBV28,CASRLISSLDEQFF,TGTGCCAGCAGGCTCATTTCATCGTTGGATGAGCAGTTCTTC
-,TRBJ1-3,-,TRBV6-4,CASQNLNTIYF,TGTGCCAGCCAGAACCTAAACACCATATATTTT